These 28 T cell receptor beta chains came from one sample sequenced in a study of T cell repertoires in cytomegalovirus infection. No antigen has been assigned to these receptors. From the reads, TCRdb called clonotypes with MiXCR, one entry per CDR3 protein. The sample includes hundreds of thousands of distinct CDR3 sequences, approximately 31% of them seen just once. The sequenced sample was cultured CD8+ T cells from PBMCs, obtained from culture after CMV antigen stimulation. The source is a human donor in good health (CMV status not recorded). Some clones in this sample may be carry-over from other donors' samples.

Here the CDR3 DNA reads TGTGCCAGCAGTTACTCGGGGGACAGGAATCAGCCCCAGCATTTT. As protein: CASSYSGDRNQPQHF. The rearrangement links TRBV6-5 to TRBJ1-5; 8 bases are shared with TRBD1. CDR3 length: 15 residues. The trim removed 0 bases at V and 4 bases at J, leaving 2 bases unmatched. Germline V CDR1 and CDR2: MNHEY, SVGAGI.

The chain uses TRBV28 and TRBJ2-5, with TRBD1 identical over 9 bases. CDR3 length equals 16 residues. CDR1 is MDHEN and CDR2 is SYDVKM in the germline V gene. With V trimmed by 6 bases and J by 2 bases, 10 bases remained unmatched. The CDR3 reads CASSSTGTGIQETQYF. The CDR3 DNA is TGTGCCAGCAGCAGTACCGGGACAGGGATACAAGAGACCCAGTACTTC.

The genes are TRBV12-3 or TRBV12-4 and TRBJ1-5; no clear D. This CDR3 has 13 amino acids. The V end was cut by 6 bases, the J end by 1 base, with 7 bases between. This chain's CDR3 is CASRNTSNQPQHF. In DNA form, the CDR3 reads TGTGCCAGCAGAAACACCAGCAATCAGCCCCAGCATTTT.

This clonotype was observed many times. The rearrangement joins TRBV7-6 to TRBJ2-1; 9 positions agree with TRBD1. The CDR3 runs to 15 residues. The V gene's germline CDR1 is SGHVS and CDR2 FNYEAQ. V trimming: 4 bases; J trimming: 7 bases; junction bases outside the gene matches: 8. The CDR3 DNA follows: TGTGCCAGCAGCTCAGGGACAGGGTATAGTAATGAGCAGTTCTTC. Amino acids: CASSSGTGYSNEQFF.

This clonotype was recorded at least ten times. V and J are TRBV7-2 and TRBJ2-7; D not resolved. Germline CDR1 reads SGHTA; CDR2 reads FQGNSA. This CDR3 has 13 residues. Trimming took off 1 base at V and 4 bases at J, with 8 bases between the two ends. DNA of the CDR3: TGTGCCAGCAGCTTAGGCTATTCTTACGAGCAGTACGTC. Amino acid sequence: CASSLGYSYEQYV.

This clonotype was observed many times. The chain joins TRBV7-8 to TRBJ1-5, with 8 bases matching TRBD1. This CDR3 has 16 residues. Germline V lookup: CDR1 SGHVS, CDR2 FQNEAQ. J lost 1 base, V lost 2 bases, and 4 bases had no gene match. The CDR3 bases are TGTGCCAGCAGCTTACGACAGGGGAGAAGCAATCAGCCCCAGCATTTT. This codes for CASSLRQGRSNQPQHF.

This clonotype was recorded once. In nucleotides, the CDR3 is TGTGCCAGCAGCCCGCGGACAACCTACTATGGCTACACCTTC. Its protein product is CASSPRTTYYGYTF. The V gene is TRBV5-4, the J gene TRBJ1-2, with D tentatively TRBD1 (5 bases). V lost 4 bases, J lost 3 bases, and 13 bases lay in between. Germline V gives CDR1 SGHNT, CDR2 YYREEE (reference sequence). The CDR3 contains 14 residues.

V and J are TRBV27 and TRBJ1-3; D gene ambiguous. The CDR3 totals 13 residues. V dropped 6 bases and J dropped 4 bases, with 10 bases sitting between them. Germline V gene data show CDR1 as MNHEY and CDR2 as SMNVEV (reference sequence). The CDR3 sequence is CASRPFTGNTIYF. The CDR3, as DNA: TGTGCCAGCAGACCCTTTACGGGAAACACCATATATTTT.

The gene calls are TRBV7-6 and TRBJ2-7, with D possibly called TRBD1 or TRBD2 (6 bases each). This CDR3 has 16 amino acids. Deletions cut 5 bases from V and 0 bases from J, with 17 bases between. Germline CDR1 reads SGHVS; CDR2 reads FNYEAQ. CDR3 in DNA: TGTGCCAGCAGCCCCCGTTGGGGGGCTAGCTCCTACGAGCAGTACTTC. This gives the protein CASSPRWGASSYEQYF.

V usage is TRBV4-1 and J usage is TRBJ2-1; 8 bases are shared with TRBD1. The trim removed 6 bases at V and 1 base at J, leaving 11 bases unmatched. Germline CDR1 is MGHRA and CDR2 is YSYEKL. This CDR3 region has 17 residues. DNA of the CDR3: TGCGCCAGCAGTCCCTCAACTCACAGGGGGTCCTACAATGAGCAGTTCTTC. Translated: CASSPSTHRGSYNEQFF.

This clonotype was observed a few times. The rearrangement links TRBV11-2 to TRBJ2-3; unclear D gene. V lost 7 bases and J lost 8, with 19 bases in between. The V gene's germline CDR1 is SGHAT and CDR2 FQNNGV. This CDR3 is built from 14 residues. The CDR3 protein is CASTPPLQPGTQYF. The CDR3 coding sequence is TGTGCCAGCACCCCCCCCCTCCAGCCGGGTACGCAGTATTTT.

The DNA for the CDR3 is TGTGCCACTAAGGGACAATGGTACACTGAAGCTTTCTTT. Translated, it gives CATKGQWYTEAFF. The chain is built from TRBV27 and TRBJ1-1, with D possibly TRBD1 on 6 matching bases. CDR1 MNHEY and CDR2 SMNVEV come from the germline V gene (reference sequence). There are 13 residues in the CDR3. Trimming took off 10 bases at V and 3 bases at J, with 15 bases between the two ends.

The rearrangement joins TRBV12-3 or TRBV12-4 to TRBJ2-7; D perhaps matches TRBD1 (6 bases). CDR3 size: 15 residues. V was clipped by 7 bases and J by 1 base, with 17 bases between them. This CDR3 reads CASNPGAGESYEQYF. The CDR3 DNA follows: TGTGCCAGCAACCCAGGAGCAGGGGAATCCTACGAGCAGTACTTC.

V gene TRBV27 combines with J gene TRBJ2-7; D is perhaps TRBD1 or TRBD2 (5 bases each). The CDR3 is made up of 12 amino acids. Trimming removed 3 bases from V and 6 bases from J, with 9 bases in between. Germline CDR1 is MNHEY and CDR2 is SMNVEV (reference sequence). The CDR3: CASSFRGSEQYF. As DNA, the CDR3 is TGTGCCAGCAGTTTCCGGGGCAGCGAGCAGTACTTC.

In its sample, this clonotype was seen many times. The gene calls are TRBV12-3 or TRBV12-4 and TRBJ2-3; D remains ambiguous. This CDR3 has 13 amino acids. V dropped 6 bases and J dropped 2 bases, with 9 bases sitting between them. The CDR3 region is CASSLTSTDTQYF. CDR3 DNA: TGTGCCAGCAGCTTAACTTCCACAGATACGCAGTATTTT.

This clonotype was counted many times. J is TRBJ2-1 and V is TRBV7-2; TRBD1 matches 9 bases. The CDR3 length is 15 residues. With 5 bases clipped from V and 6 bases from J, the junction kept 8 bases outside the gene matches. Germline V gene sequence: CDR1 SGHTA, CDR2 FQGNSA. CDR3 residues: CASSGTGTGINEQFF. The CDR3 nucleotides read TGTGCCAGCAGCGGAACCGGGACAGGGATCAATGAGCAGTTCTTC. Looking up the rest from reference TRBV7-2 and TRBJ2-1 gives the full variable domain: GAGVSQSPSNKVTEKGKDVELRCDPISGHTALYWYRQSLGQGLEFLIYFQGNSAPDKSGLPSDRFSAERTGGSVSTLTIQRTQQEDSAVYLCASSGTGTGINEQFFGPGTRLTVL.

The CDR3 here is CAGRTSGGLETQYF. The CDR3 coding sequence is TGTGCCGGAAGGACTAGCGGGGGCTTAGAGACCCAGTACTTC. The rearrangement links TRBV2 to TRBJ2-5; 13 bases match TRBD2. The CDR3 length is 14 residues. Unmatched junction bases numbered 7, after V lost 11 bases and J lost 4 bases. Germline assignment: CDR1 SNHLY and CDR2 FYNNEI.

The rearrangement links TRBV6-4 to TRBJ2-7, with 14 nucleotides matching TRBD2. J gave up 0 bases and V 0 bases, and 4 bases lay outside the gene matches. CDR3 size: 18 residues. Germline loops: CDR1 MRHNA, CDR2 SNTAGT. The CDR3: CASSDSRTSGGYSYEQYF. CDR3 coding DNA: TGTGCCAGCAGTGACTCCCGGACTAGCGGGGGGTACTCCTACGAGCAGTACTTC.

The chain joins TRBV4-3 to TRBJ1-5, with 9 bases fitting TRBD1. The CDR3 is 22 residues long. V shed 1 base and J 2 bases; nucleotides not matched to a gene: 21. CDR1 is LGHNA, CDR2 YSLEER, per germline. Written as DNA, the CDR3 is TGCGCCAGCAGCCAAGTATATTTAACCGGGACAGGGAGCGAAGTGTGCAATCAGCCCCAGCATTTT. The encoded protein is CASSQVYLTGTGSEVCNQPQHF.

In regard to this clonotype: This may arise from a read error, as a much more abundant clone is one base away. This chain joins TRBV7-2 and TRBJ1-3; D gene ambiguous. CDR1 SGHTA and CDR2 FQGNSA come from the germline V gene. The CDR3 runs 15 residues. The CDR3 coding sequence is TGTGCCAGCAGCTTCGACGGTTCGGGAGGAAACACCAAATATTTT. This translates into CASSFDGSGGNTKYF.

This clonotype was seen at least ten times. The rearrangement uses TRBV7-8 and TRBJ2-7; D assignment may be TRBD1 or TRBD2 (6 bases each). The CDR3 is made up of 15 amino acids. CDR1 is SGHVS and CDR2 is FQNEAQ in the germline V gene. Trimming stripped 7 bases from V and 4 bases from J, with 20 bases between. In DNA, the CDR3 is TGTGCCAGCATCGATAATGTGGGGGGCCGATACGAGCAGTACGTC. It specifies CASIDNVGGRYEQYV.

This clonotype occurred many times. The chain uses TRBV7-9 and TRBJ1-1; maybe TRBD1 (5 bases). V was cut by 5 bases and J by 4 bases, with 11 bases left in between. The CDR3 runs 13 residues. Per germline, CDR1 SEHNR and CDR2 FQNEAQ (reference sequence). As DNA, the CDR3 is TGTGCCAGCAGCCCCCCCGGGGGCACTGAAGCTTTCTTT. It translates to CASSPPGGTEAFF.

This clonotype came up a few times. The gene calls are TRBV19 and TRBJ2-5, with 7 nucleotides matching TRBD2. Germline V CDR1 and CDR2: LNHDA, SQIVND (reference sequence). This CDR3 spans 13 amino acids. V lost 10 bases and J lost 2; bases outside the gene matches: 7. In DNA, the CDR3 is TGTGCCATTTCTCAGCGGGAACAAGAGACCCAGTACTTC. Protein product: CAISQREQETQYF. Supplemented by reference TRBV19 and TRBJ2-5, the full variable domain reads DGGITQSPKYLFRKEGQNVTLSCEQNLNHDAMYWYRQDPGQGLRLIYYSQIVNDFQKGDIAEGYSVSREKKESFPLTVTSAQKNPTAFYLCAISQREQETQYFGPGTRLLVL.

The V and J genes are TRBV27 and TRBJ2-1; D may be TRBD1 (5 bases). CDR1 is MNHEY and CDR2 is SMNVEV in the germline V gene (reference sequence). This CDR3 spans 14 amino acids. V was shortened by 4 bases and J by 2 bases, with 9 bases between the two germline ends. CDR3 sequence reads: CASSSKGAYNEQFF. The CDR3, as DNA: TGTGCCAGCAGTTCGAAAGGGGCCTACAATGAGCAGTTCTTC.

There are a few counts of this clonotype. This chain links TRBV2 with TRBJ1-2; D call uncertain. The V gene lost 8 bases and the J gene lost 6 bases, with 10 bases spanning the gap. Germline V CDR1 and CDR2: SNHLY, FYNNEI. The CDR3 is 11 residues long. This chain's CDR3 is CASSGLNGYTF. CDR3 sequence (DNA): TGTGCCAGCTCTGGGCTAAATGGCTACACCTTC.

This clonotype was seen at least ten times. The CDR3 here is CASSSLAGLAGGTDTQYF. CDR3 in DNA: TGTGCCAGCAGCAGCCTGGCCGGACTAGCGGGGGGAACAGATACGCAGTATTTT. The rearrangement joins TRBV7-6 to TRBJ2-3, with 14 nucleotides matching TRBD2. With V trimmed by 5 bases and J by 3 bases, 10 bases remained unmatched. The CDR3 contains 18 residues. Germline values: CDR1 SGHVS, CDR2 FNYEAQ.

This chain connects TRBV6-1 to TRBJ2-7, with D hard to call. Trimming cost V 5 bases and J 4 bases, with 21 bases left between them. CDR3 length: 16 residues. The germline CDR1 and CDR2 sequences are MNHNS and SASEGT. The CDR3 spells CASSPLNPSSGYEQYF. The DNA of the CDR3 is TGTGCCAGCAGTCCTCTTAACCCTAGTTCTGGGTACGAGCAGTACTTC.

As concerns this clonotype: A much larger clone lies one base from this, so it may be a read error. This rearrangement joins TRBV12-3 or TRBV12-4 to TRBJ2-5; D may be TRBD2 (5 bases). The length of the CDR3 is 16 residues. The CDR3, as DNA: TGTGTCAGCAGCCCCCCCGAGGGCAGGTCAAAGGAGACCCAGTACTTC. The encoded protein is CVSSPPEGRSKETQYF.